The subject of this entry is one TCR beta chain. The sample comes from a study of somatic mutations in cytotoxic T cells in rheumatoid arthritis. Study-wide background: Selected populations of V beta antibody-stained T cells underwent flow sorting at nearly 100% purity; these encompassed V beta1+ cells subjected to TCRB sequencing.

The study pulled out CD4+ and CD8+ cells with positive magnetic bead selection and then checked their purity by flow cytometry. Losses at the gene ends were 7 bases for V and 4 bases for J; bases not matched to a gene: 10. The CDR3 runs 16 residues. Germline lookup yields CDR1 LNHNV and CDR2 YYDKDF (reference sequence). This table comes from immunoSEQ multiplex PCR, and its TCRdb copy is limited to in-frame clones, with some not included. The sample has 5,500 to 6,000 clones, 82% seen once. Specimen: CD8+ T cells sorted from blood. The receptor's source is an adult with rheumatoid arthritis. The chain employs TRBV15 and TRBJ2-1; TRBD2 matches 10 bases. CDR3 nucleotides: TGTGCCACCAACGAACTAGCGGGATATGATTACAATGAGCAGTTCTTC. It specifies CATNELAGYDYNEQFF.